This T cell receptor (beta chain) was sequenced during a study of metastatic and nonmetastatic thyroid tumors. This clone came up many times. The antigen remains undetermined. Germline assignment: CDR1 SGDLS and CDR2 YYNGEE. The V end was cut by 0 bases, the J end by 2 bases, with 11 bases between. The CDR3 covers 15 residues. In the study's own analysis: Clinicopathological groups differed in CDR3, with these differences serving to build a distant-metastasis classifier for papillary thyroid cancer. Through MiXCR, TCRdb re-clonotyped the PCR reads. These V and J calls originate from TCRdb's pipeline instead of the authors' own analysis. The profile shows 75,000 to 95,000 clones, roughly 13% of them singletons. Not a single patient had been given any form of treatment at any point before undergoing thyroid surgery. The study's findings and limits: Compared with benign nodules, malignant thyroid tumors were reported to have significantly higher TCR beta diversity in both blood and tumor.

Sequencing was done on a sample of blood. V gene TRBV9 combines with J gene TRBJ2-5; tentatively, D is TRBD1 or TRBD2 (5 bases each). The clonotype originates from a female donor with papillary thyroid cancer or a benign thyroid nodule (not recorded which). Some clones in this sample may be carry-over from other donors' samples. Written as DNA, the CDR3 is TGTGCCAGCAGCGTAGAGGGGACCGATCAAGAGACCCAGTACTTC. It specifies CASSVEGTDQETQYF. The complete variable domain, with remaining parts taken from reference TRBV9 and TRBJ2-5, reads DSGVTQTPKHLITATGQRVTLRCSPRSGDLSVYWYQQSLDQGLQFLIQYYNGEERAKGNILERFSAQQFPDLHSELNLSSLELGDSALYFCASSVEGTDQETQYFGPGTRLLVL.